The 21 T cell receptor beta chains reported below all come from one sample, sequenced in a study of T cell responses to AZD1222 COVID-19 vaccine. Clones were sequenced by immunoSEQ multiplex PCR, and TCRdb holds only the in-frame ones, with some missing. This sample has 130,000 or so clones; 92% occur once, and the top ten carry approximately 1.7%. The sequencing here drew on peripheral blood, taken on day 0 of AZD1222 vaccination. The source is an adult in good health.

In nucleotides, the CDR3 is TGTGCCAGCAGATCAGTAGGGGCAGGCTATGGCTACACCTTC. It is translated as CASRSVGAGYGYTF. J is TRBJ1-2 and V is TRBV6-5; maybe TRBD1 (5 bases). The CDR3 is made up of 14 amino acids. V lost 6 bases to trimming and J lost 4 bases, with 15 bases between them. Germline assignment: CDR1 MNHEY and CDR2 SVGAGI.

The gene calls are TRBV19 and TRBJ1-5, with a tentative D call TRBD1 (6 bases). The CDR3 length is 15 residues. The V gene's germline CDR1 is LNHDA and CDR2 SQIVND (reference sequence). V was trimmed by 1 base and J by 6 bases, leaving 13 bases between them. CDR3 in DNA: TGTGCCAGTAGTATAGCCTGGGGGGCGGCTCAGCCCCAGCATTTT. This codes for CASSIAWGAAQPQHF.

The rearrangement joins TRBV24-1 to TRBJ2-1; no firm D call. Germline lookup yields CDR1 KGHDR and CDR2 SFDVKD. The CDR3 is 17 amino acids. V was shortened by 3 bases and J by 1 base, with 15 bases between the two germline ends. The CDR3 loop reads CATSDSGKGLSYNEQFF. CDR3 nucleotides: TGTGCCACCAGTGATAGTGGGAAGGGCCTATCCTACAATGAGCAGTTCTTC.

The rearrangement links TRBV6-5 to TRBJ2-7, with 10 bases aligning to TRBD1. Germline assignment: CDR1 MNHEY and CDR2 SVGAGI. The junction had 6 bases not matched to a gene; V was cut back by 7 bases and J by 3 bases. This CDR3 comprises 14 residues. The DNA for the CDR3 is TGTGCCAGCAAGATACGGGACAGGGGCTACGAGCAGTACTTC. It encodes CASKIRDRGYEQYF.

For the CDR3, the DNA is TGTGCCAGCAGCCAAGATGGGCTAACGAATGAGCAGTTCTTC. Its translation: CASSQDGLTNEQFF. The chain is built from TRBV3-1 (or the pseudogene TRBV3-2) and TRBJ2-1; no firm D call. This CDR3 comprises 14 residues. V lost 0 bases and J 7 bases, leaving 10 bases between the germline ends. The V gene's germline CDR1 is LGHDT and CDR2 YNNKEL (reference sequence).

This clone was recorded only once. The chain links TRBV27 to TRBJ2-7; D is possibly TRBD2 (6 bases). V was clipped by 5 bases and J by 5 bases, with 13 bases between them. Germline V gene lookup returns CDR1 MNHEY and CDR2 SMNVEV (reference sequence). This CDR3 has 13 residues. CDR3 sequence: CASSLGTQNEQYF. DNA of the CDR3: TGTGCCAGCAGTCTCGGGACTCAGAACGAGCAGTACTTC.

This chain connects TRBV5-1 to TRBJ1-2; D gene uncertain. This CDR3 comprises 14 residues. Germline lookup yields CDR1 SGHRS and CDR2 YFSETQ. V lost 5 bases and J 8 bases, leaving 19 bases between the germline ends. CDR3 coding DNA: TGCGCCAGCAGTTCAGACATAGGGTCGAGGGGCTACACCTTC. Its protein is CASSSDIGSRGYTF.

The chain recombines TRBV4-3 with TRBJ1-1; tentatively, D is TRBD1 (6 bases). This CDR3 is 16 amino acids long. V was shortened by 0 bases and J by 7 bases, with 18 bases between the two germline ends. Germline CDR1 and CDR2: LGHNA and YSLEER. CDR3 bases: TGCGCCAGCAGCCAAGATGGAACAGGGAATAATGGTGAAGCTTTCTTT. It specifies CASSQDGTGNNGEAFF.

This rearrangement joins TRBV25-1 to TRBJ1-1; D gene uncertain. The CDR3 length is 12 residues. Germline V gene lookup returns CDR1 MGHDK and CDR2 SYGVNS. The V end lost 4 bases, the J end lost 1 base, and 4 bases lay between the germline ends. The CDR3 protein is CASSAGNTEAFF. The CDR3 DNA follows: TGTGCCAGCAGTGCTGGGAACACTGAAGCTTTCTTT.

The chain links TRBV7-2 to TRBJ2-3, with D hard to call. The CDR3 spans 14 residues. The germline V gene encodes CDR1 SGHTA and CDR2 FQGNSA. Trimming shortened V by 1 base and J by 6 bases, and 11 bases separated the two germline ends. The CDR3 nucleotides are TGTGCCAGCAGCTTAGAGGGTATCCGGGATACGCAGTATTTT. The encoded protein is CASSLEGIRDTQYF.

V is TRBV27 and J is TRBJ2-2; TRBD2 is a possible D gene (5 bases). V lost 6 bases, J lost 0 bases, and 23 bases lay in between. The CDR3 contains 19 residues. Germline V gives CDR1 MNHEY, CDR2 SMNVEV (reference sequence). CDR3 sequence: CASSVWSGLAFANTGELFF. DNA for the CDR3: TGTGCCAGCAGCGTCTGGAGCGGTTTAGCGTTCGCGAACACCGGGGAGCTGTTTTTT.

The J gene is TRBJ2-1, the V gene TRBV10-1; D call uncertain. The germline V gene encodes CDR1 WNHNN and CDR2 SYGVQD (reference sequence). The CDR3 runs to 10 residues. V lost 5 bases, J lost 9 bases, and 5 bases lay in between. CDR3 in amino acids: CASSLGEQFF. CDR3 DNA sequence: TGCGCCAGCAGTTTGGGTGAGCAGTTCTTC.

This clone was detected only a few times. CDR3 loop: CASSWTSADTQYF. The DNA for the CDR3 is TGTGCCAGCAGCTGGACTAGCGCAGATACGCAGTATTTT. This chain joins TRBV5-5 and TRBJ2-3; TRBD2 matches at 9 bases. Germline values: CDR1 SGHKS, CDR2 YYEKEE (reference sequence). The length of the CDR3 is 13 residues. Trimming at V came to 3 bases and at J to 4 bases, leaving 0 bases not matched to a gene.

The chain has TRBV3-1 (or the pseudogene TRBV3-2) and TRBJ2-2; the D is unclear. Germline CDR1 is LGHDT and CDR2 is YNNKEL (reference sequence). The CDR3 runs to 12 residues. Trimming removed 4 bases at V and 7 bases at J, with 7 bases between. The CDR3 DNA is TGTGCCAGCAGCCGAACTGACGGGGAGCTGTTTTTT. Translation: CASSRTDGELFF.

The J gene is TRBJ2-1, the V gene TRBV6-2 or TRBV6-3, with 9 bases fitting TRBD2. This CDR3 comprises 16 residues. Per germline, CDR1 MNHEY and CDR2 SVGEGT. V was clipped by 0 bases and J by 3 bases; unmatched bases: 3. Written as DNA, the CDR3 is TGTGCCAGCAGTTACTCGACTAGCGGCCTCTACAATGAGCAGTTCTTC. Translation gives CASSYSTSGLYNEQFF.

The gene calls are TRBV12-3 or TRBV12-4 and TRBJ2-1, with D hard to call. The V and J ends lost 0 bases and 7 bases respectively, with 7 bases between them. The CDR3 is made up of 13 amino acids. DNA of the CDR3: TGTGCCAGCAGTTTAGCGCGTAGGAATGAGCAGTTCTTC. Its protein product is CASSLARRNEQFF.

The rearrangement uses TRBV4-2 and TRBJ1-1; D is uncertain. This CDR3 has 13 amino acids. The V gene's germline CDR1 is LGHNA and CDR2 YNFKEQ. Trimming cost V 1 base and J 1 base, with 4 bases left between them. The CDR3 DNA follows: TGTGCCAGCAGCCAAGTTGGGAACACTGAAGCTTTCTTT. This codes for CASSQVGNTEAFF.

V is TRBV29-1 and J is TRBJ1-2; 7 nucleotides agree with TRBD1. J gave up 8 bases and V 0 bases, and 9 bases lay outside the gene matches. The germline CDR1 and CDR2 sequences are SQVTM and ANQGSEA. The CDR3 totals 14 residues. CDR3: CSVEDLTLGGGYTF. CDR3 nucleotide sequence: TGCAGCGTTGAAGATCTGACCTTAGGGGGCGGCTACACCTTC.

The chain uses TRBV5-5 and TRBJ1-6; TRBD1 is a possible D gene (5 bases). This CDR3 has 18 amino acids. In germline, CDR1 is SGHKS, CDR2 YYEKEE (reference sequence). The germline V and J ends were trimmed by 0 bases and 5 bases, with 18 bases remaining between them. The CDR3 DNA reads TGTGCCAGCAGCTTGGGCCCCCAGCAATGGGGCAATAATTCACCCCTCCACTTT. It specifies CASSLGPQQWGNNSPLHF.

The V and J genes are TRBV7-2 and TRBJ1-1; TRBD1 is a possible D gene (6 bases). Trimming removed 4 bases from V and 4 bases from J, with 13 bases in between. Germline V gene data show CDR1 as SGHTA and CDR2 as FQGNSA. The CDR3 is made up of 14 amino acids. CDR3: CASSSPGAGTEAFF. The CDR3 coding sequence is TGTGCCAGCAGCTCGCCGGGGGCAGGCACTGAAGCTTTCTTT.

The chain combines TRBV6-5 with TRBJ1-1; D remains ambiguous. This CDR3 spans 13 amino acids. The germline gives CDR1 MNHEY, CDR2 SVGAGI. V gave up 6 bases and J gave up 1 base, with 9 bases separating them. CDR3 DNA sequence: TGTGCCAGCAGGGCCCCCGGGAACACTGAAGCTTTCTTT. It yields the protein CASRAPGNTEAFF.